The 11 T cell receptor beta chains in this list originate from one sample, sequenced in a study of Graves' ophthalmopathy and Graves' hyperthyroidism (dated by TCRdb to the late 2010s). These reads were obtained on an Illumina HiSeq 2000. For repertoire sequencing, TCR beta CDR3 regions were amplified from RNA transcripts. The first round of RT-PCR was done with HTBI primers and the Qiagen OneStep RT-PCR kit, and was followed by a second round of multiplex PCR, then size selection and purification. TCRdb trimmed the raw reads at Q25, called clones with MiXCR and kept productive beta chains. When rows share a CDR3 protein, they turn into one entry using the most common DNA and genes. Present in this sample are 600,000 to 700,000 distinct CDR3 sequences, 35% to 45% of which were seen just once. More than 2.5% of the sample is taken by the ten largest. Sequenced material: peripheral blood. These receptors all stem from an adult man with Graves' ophthalmopathy.

Concerning this clonotype itself: Likely a read error: the CDR3 ends without its conserved phenylalanine or tryptophan. It is unclear where the CDR3 begins or ends on the DNA, so no DNA is shown, and the CDR3 is as TCRdb lists it. The chain carries TRBV25-1 and TRBJ2-6; TRBD1 was called by the table and not checked on the DNA. The CDR3 spans 11 residues, counting both ends. Germline loops: CDR1 MGHDK, CDR2 SYGVNS. The CDR3 here is CASSESARGLS.

This clonotype was counted many times. V usage is TRBV7-9 and J usage is TRBJ1-1; maybe TRBD1 (6 bases). The CDR3 has 13 residues. V lost 1 base and J 8 bases, leaving 11 bases between the germline ends. Germline V gene data show CDR1 as SEHNR and CDR2 as FQNEAQ (reference sequence). The CDR3 loop is CASSLEQGLEAFF. CDR3 sequence (DNA): TGTGCCAGCAGCTTAGAACAGGGCCTAGAAGCTTTCTTT.

This chain connects TRBV24-1 to TRBJ1-5; D ambiguous. The ends were cut back, 7 bases at V and 11 bases at J, with 17 bases in the middle. This CDR3 spans 13 amino acids. From germline, CDR1 is KGHDR and CDR2 SFDVKD. The CDR3 region is CATSSREGETQHF. CDR3 DNA: TGTGCCACCAGCTCGCGGGAAGGAGAGACCCAGCATTTT.

This clonotype has just one count. The chain recombines TRBV6-6 with TRBJ1-4, with D tentatively TRBD1 (5 bases). V was shortened by 1 base and J by 7 bases, with 10 bases between the two germline ends. Germline-derived CDR1 and CDR2 are MNHNY and SVGAGI (reference sequence). The CDR3 is 14 residues long. The CDR3 nucleotides are TGTGCCAGCAGTTACTTGGCCAGGGCTGAAAAACTGTTTTTT. This codes for CASSYLARAEKLFF.

This clonotype was counted ten times or more. This chain joins TRBV6-5 and TRBJ1-2; a weak D match, TRBD1 (5 bases). Germline CDR1 is MNHEY and CDR2 is SVGAGI. Trimming pared 4 bases from V and 2 bases from J, leaving 11 bases between. The CDR3 consists of 14 residues. CDR3 amino acids: CASSLSQGNYGYTF. The CDR3 DNA sequence: TGTGCCAGCAGTTTATCGCAGGGCAACTATGGCTACACCTTC.

The genes are TRBV10-3 and TRBJ1-6; 12 bases agree with TRBD1. The CDR3 runs 12 residues. Losses at the gene ends were 8 bases for V and 10 bases for J; bases not matched to a gene: 0. Looked up from germline, CDR1 is ENHRY and CDR2 is SYGVKD. CDR3 in DNA: TGTGCCATCGGGACAGGGGGCTCACCCCTCCACTTT. Translating it yields CAIGTGGSPLHF.

This chain links TRBV12-5 with TRBJ2-7; D not resolved. V lost 0 bases, J lost 1 base, and 19 bases lay in between. Germline-derived CDR1 and CDR2 are LGHNT and FRNRAP. This CDR3 contains 18 residues. The CDR3 DNA is TGTGCTAGTGGTTTGGTACATATAGGTTCGGCAGGTTCCTACGAGCAGTACTTC. It codes for CASGLVHIGSAGSYEQYF.

The genes are TRBV20-1 and TRBJ1-5; TRBD1 matches at 8 bases. J gave up 0 bases and V 8 bases, and 9 bases lay outside the gene matches. The CDR3 loop spans 15 amino acids. CDR1 and CDR2 (germline): DFQATT, SNEGSKA (reference sequence). The CDR3 DNA reads as TGCAGTTCCGGACAGGGCCAGTATAGCAATCAGCCCCAGCATTTT. As protein: CSSGQGQYSNQPQHF.

The rearrangement uses TRBV19 and TRBJ1-6, with a weak D call TRBD1 (5 bases). V was cut by 0 bases and J by 8 bases, with 17 bases left in between. Germline V lookup: CDR1 LNHDA, CDR2 SQIVND (reference sequence). This CDR3 is 17 amino acids long. The DNA of the CDR3 is TGTGCCAGTAGTATAGATCTATCGGGGACCGGGTATTCACCCCTCCACTTT. It codes for CASSIDLSGTGYSPLHF.

The V gene is TRBV4-1, the J gene TRBJ2-5, with 9 bases aligning to TRBD2. CDR3 length equals 15 residues. Trimming removed 0 bases from V and 2 bases from J; junction bases left unmatched: 1. Germline V gene sequence: CDR1 MGHRA, CDR2 YSYEKL. This chain's CDR3 is CASSQEAGGQETQYF. In DNA form, the CDR3 reads TGCGCCAGCAGCCAAGAAGCGGGGGGACAAGAGACCCAGTACTTC.

On this clonotype itself: A much larger clone is a single base away; this may be a read error. The chain has TRBV7-8 and TRBJ2-7; D might be TRBD1 (5 bases). The length of the CDR3 is 15 residues. V shed 1 base and J shed 6 bases, with 16 bases lying between them. In germline, CDR1 is SGHVS, CDR2 FQNEAQ. The CDR3 coding sequence is TGTGCCAGCAGCTTAGGGACACCGTATCGAAGCGAGCAGTACTTC. Its protein product is CASSLGTPYRSEQYF. Full variable domain (rest looked up from reference TRBV7-8 and TRBJ2-7): GAGVSQSPRYKVAKRGQDVALRCDPISGHVSLFWYQQALGQGPEFLTYFQNEAQLDKSGLPSDRFFAERPEGSVSTLKIQRTQQEDSAVYLCASSLGTPYRSEQYFGPGTRLTVT.